The present T cell receptor beta chain was sequenced within a study of cytomegalovirus exposure and HLA in healthy donors. This CDR3 has 16 residues. The germline gives CDR1 SGHAT, CDR2 FQNNGV. The germline V and J ends were trimmed by 1 base and 1 base, with 11 bases remaining between them. Assay: immunoSEQ multiplex PCR; the TCRdb copy retains only in-frame clones and omits some. The table lists under 350,000 clones, 86% of them singletons. To note about this clone: Its antigen is undetermined.

Overall study results and limits: Some TCR beta chains (around 160 of them) were listed as cytomegalovirus-associated. As was reported, the classifier diagnosed cytomegalovirus status with high specificity and sensitivity. That first-cohort TCR clusters tended to co-occur in the 90 to 150 validation repertoires was found in a later analysis.

The sequence came from a woman aged 18 to 35 in good health and CMV-seronegative. The chain is built from TRBV11-2 and TRBJ2-4, with D possibly TRBD2 on 6 matching bases. Input material: PBMCs. The CDR3 is CASSLVGGHAKNIQYF. DNA of the CDR3: TGTGCCAGCAGCTTAGTCGGGGGTCACGCCAAAAACATTCAGTACTTC.